A single sample is the source of the 14 T cell receptor beta chains below, sequenced in a study of blood T cell repertoires in COVID-19. Assay: immunoSEQ multiplex PCR; the TCRdb copy retains only in-frame clones and omits some. Here the sample spans a few hundred thousand clones, around 92% being singletons. The sequencing input was peripheral blood. These receptors were taken from a person aged 18 to 30 with COVID-19, enrolled during active disease.

The V gene is TRBV19, the J gene TRBJ2-7, with TRBD1 identical over 11 bases. Trimming at V came to 5 bases and at J to 5 bases, leaving 8 bases not matched to a gene. This CDR3 has 15 residues. The germline V gene encodes CDR1 LNHDA and CDR2 SQIVND (reference sequence). CDR3 DNA: TGTGCCAGTAGTCCCCGGACAGGGGGCTTGAACGAGCAGTACTTC. Amino acid sequence: CASSPRTGGLNEQYF.

As for this clone: Other nucleotide sequences in the sample specify the same CDR3. The chain has TRBV6-2 or TRBV6-3 and TRBJ1-5; the D is unclear. Looked up from germline, CDR1 is MNHEY and CDR2 is SVGEGT. The CDR3 extends over 12 amino acids. With 4 bases removed from V and 4 bases from J, the gap between germline ends came to 5 bases. The CDR3 DNA is TGTGCCAGCAGTTCGGGGAATCAGCCCCAGCATTTT. Its protein product is CASSSGNQPQHF.

The V gene is TRBV29-1, the J gene TRBJ2-3; 8 bases are shared with TRBD2. The CDR3 extends over 14 amino acids. CDR1 and CDR2 from the germline V gene are SQVTM and ANQGSEA. The J segment lost 5 bases and the V segment lost 7 bases, leaving 11 bases of the junction unmatched. CDR3: CSASPGLAGDTQYF. In DNA form, the CDR3 reads TGCAGCGCTTCTCCGGGGCTAGCGGGAGATACGCAGTATTTT.

V and J are TRBV2 and TRBJ2-5, with 13 positions matching TRBD2. The CDR3 totals 15 residues. The J segment lost 4 bases and the V segment lost 7 bases, leaving 6 bases of the junction unmatched. Per germline, CDR1 SNHLY and CDR2 FYNNEI. CDR3 region: CASNGLAGVAETQYF. The CDR3 DNA reads as TGTGCCAGCAATGGACTAGCGGGAGTCGCAGAGACCCAGTACTTC.

This chain links TRBV4-1 with TRBJ1-6; possible D gene TRBD1, 5 bases. This CDR3 is 14 amino acids long. V was pared by 0 bases and J by 7 bases, with 7 bases between. Germline values: CDR1 MGHRA, CDR2 YSYEKL. The CDR3 reads CASSQDRVNSPLHF. CDR3 sequence (DNA): TGCGCCAGCAGCCAAGACAGGGTCAATTCACCCCTCCACTTT.

CDR3 nucleotide sequence: TGTGCCAGCAGCCGACTAGCGGGAGCCCCGGGTAGCACAGATACGCAGTATTTT. Translation: CASSRLAGAPGSTDTQYF. This chain links TRBV6-6 with TRBJ2-3, with 12 bases fitting TRBD2. Germline loops: CDR1 MNHNY, CDR2 SVGAGI (reference sequence). J gave up 0 bases and V 6 bases, and 10 bases lay outside the gene matches. The CDR3 contains 18 residues.

The V call is TRBV7-9, the J call TRBJ2-5, with a weak D call TRBD1 (6 bases). This CDR3 is 15 amino acids long. Trimming took off 5 bases at V and 3 bases at J, with 16 bases between the two ends. Germline V CDR1 and CDR2: SEHNR, FQNEAQ (reference sequence). CDR3 bases: TGTGCCAGCAGCCCACGGACAGCTAAGAAAGAGACCCAGTACTTC. This gives the protein CASSPRTAKKETQYF.

This chain uses TRBV15 with TRBJ1-2; tentative D call: TRBD1 (6 bases). The germline V and J ends were trimmed by 0 bases and 8 bases, with 22 bases remaining between them. CDR1 and CDR2 from the germline V gene are LNHNV and YYDKDF (reference sequence). The CDR3 length is 17 residues. The CDR3 sequence: CATSREARGPSELGYTF. CDR3 coding DNA: TGTGCCACCAGCAGAGAGGCCAGGGGCCCGTCGGAATTGGGCTACACCTTC.

The rearrangement uses TRBV12-1 and TRBJ2-7; the D call of TRBD2 is as the table states it, not checked on the DNA. TRBV12-1 constitutes a pseudogene. The CDR3 spans 14 residues. The CDR3, as DNA: TGTGCCAGCAGCTTAGCGGGGGTCTCCTACGAGCAGTACTTC. Translating it yields CASSLAGVSYEQYF.

The CDR3 region is CASSLVPSVLEQYF. The CDR3 nucleotides are TGTGCCAGCAGCTTAGTTCCTAGCGTTCTCGAGCAGTACTTC. V usage is TRBV7-2 and J usage is TRBJ2-7; weak D call: TRBD2 (6 bases). V shed 1 base and J shed 6 bases, with 13 bases lying between them. The CDR3 sequence is 14 residues long. Germline loops: CDR1 SGHTA, CDR2 FQGNSA.

The gene calls are TRBV5-1 and TRBJ2-7; TRBD2 aligns across 8 bases. This CDR3 is built from 14 residues. The J segment lost 7 bases and the V segment lost 0 bases, leaving 6 bases of the junction unmatched. Germline V gene data show CDR1 as SGHRS and CDR2 as YFSETQ. CDR3 protein: CASSLAAGGGEQYF. CDR3 nucleotides: TGCGCCAGCAGCTTGGCGGCGGGAGGAGGGGAGCAGTACTTC.

The chain has TRBV9 and TRBJ2-7; the match to TRBD2 covers 8 bases. The CDR3 covers 14 residues. CDR1 and CDR2 (germline): SGDLS, YYNGEE. Trimming cost V 8 bases and J 4 bases; bases outside gene matches: 11. This chain's CDR3 is CASSLAEKSYEQYF. The CDR3 DNA is TGTGCCAGTTCACTAGCGGAAAAATCGTACGAGCAGTACTTC.

The chain uses TRBV5-1 and TRBJ1-1; TRBD1 might be the D (5 bases). Germline V gives CDR1 SGHRS, CDR2 YFSETQ. V was cut by 4 bases and J by 1 base, with 11 bases left in between. This CDR3 contains 14 residues. CDR3 sequence (DNA): TGCGCCAGCAGCCAGGACACGGGGAACACTGAAGCTTTCTTT. Encoded protein: CASSQDTGNTEAFF.

The chain joins TRBV28 to TRBJ2-5, with 12 positions matching TRBD2. This CDR3 spans 14 amino acids. V shed 5 bases, J shed 4 bases, and the junction held 2 bases outside the gene matches. Germline V gene lookup returns CDR1 MDHEN and CDR2 SYDVKM. The CDR3 DNA is TGTGCCAGCAGTCTAGCGGGAGGGCCAGAGACCCAGTACTTC. Protein: CASSLAGGPETQYF.